A single sample is the source of the 24 T cell receptor beta chains below, sequenced in a study of OX40 agonist ivuxolimab in advanced cancers. Profiling relied on immunoSEQ multiplex PCR, and the TCRdb table lists in-frame clones only, not all of them. The sample carries about 96,000 clones, under 90% recorded once. This material consisted of CD4+ or CD8+ T cells sorted from blood, taken in a trial of the OX40 agonist ivuxolimab. The receptor set was obtained from an adult with an advanced solid tumor such as melanoma, head and neck, liver or kidney cancer.

The chain combines TRBV6-5 with TRBJ1-1, with 7 bases fitting TRBD1. The CDR3 spans 14 residues. Germline V CDR1 and CDR2: MNHEY, SVGAGI. V shed 6 bases, J shed 3 bases, and the junction held 7 bases outside the gene matches. The CDR3 sequence is CASRFRGSDTEAFF. CDR3 nucleotide sequence: TGTGCCAGCAGATTCAGGGGGAGCGACACTGAAGCTTTCTTT.

The chain combines TRBV21-1 with TRBJ1-1. TRBV21-1 is deemed a pseudogene. The CDR3 contains 17 residues. CDR3 residues: CASSILDFGTTNTEAFF. Written as DNA, the CDR3 is TGTGCCAGCAGCATCCTTGACTTCGGCACGACGAACACTGAAGCTTTCTTT.

The genes are TRBV6-5 and TRBJ1-2, with a possible D match to TRBD1 (6 bases). Germline lookup yields CDR1 MNHEY and CDR2 SVGAGI. Between the trimmed V and J ends, which lost 4 bases and 6 bases, there was a span of 9 bases. The CDR3 runs to 12 residues. The CDR3, as DNA: TGTGCCAGCAGTTTACAGGGCGATGGCTACACCTTC. Encoded protein: CASSLQGDGYTF.

The chain combines TRBV6-1 with TRBJ1-2, with D tentatively TRBD1 (6 bases). V was trimmed by 6 bases and J by 5 bases, leaving 13 bases between them. The CDR3 has 13 residues. CDR1 is MNHNS and CDR2 is SASEGT in the germline V gene. The chain's CDR3 is CASRTGFQYGYTF. For the CDR3, the DNA is TGTGCCAGCAGAACAGGGTTTCAATATGGCTACACCTTC.

The rearrangement links TRBV6-1 to TRBJ2-7; 8 positions agree with TRBD2. V shed 7 bases, J shed 0 bases, and the junction held 5 bases outside the gene matches. The CDR3 covers 14 residues. Germline CDR1 and CDR2: MNHNS and SASEGT. CDR3 nucleotide sequence: TGTGCCAGCACCGGGGGGGGGAGCTCCTACGAGCAGTACTTC. Residues: CASTGGGSSYEQYF.

The chain has TRBV29-1 and TRBJ1-1, with D unresolved. The germline V gene encodes CDR1 SQVTM and CDR2 ANQGSEA. Trimming removed 5 bases at V and 2 bases at J, with 6 bases between. The CDR3 runs to 11 residues. The CDR3, as DNA: TGCAGCGTTATGATAAACACTGAAGCTTTCTTT. Translation: CSVMINTEAFF.

This chain joins TRBV7-2 and TRBJ1-1; the D gene is possibly TRBD1 (6 bases). V was shortened by 4 bases and J by 1 base, with 13 bases between the two germline ends. Germline CDR1 SGHTA, CDR2 FQGNSA. The length of the CDR3 is 15 residues. The CDR3 nucleotides read TGTGCCAGCAGCTCCACCCGGGGACAGAACACTGAAGCTTTCTTT. It encodes CASSSTRGQNTEAFF.

The rearrangement links TRBV6-1 to TRBJ2-1; a possible D gene is TRBD1 (6 bases). V was pared by 7 bases and J by 5 bases, with 18 bases between. The germline gives CDR1 MNHNS, CDR2 SASEGT. CDR3 length: 15 residues. This CDR3 reads CASMRTRGGDNEQFF. Here the CDR3 DNA reads TGTGCCAGCATGCGGACCAGGGGTGGAGACAATGAGCAGTTCTTC.

Judged by abundance, this clone is medium-sized. The V and J genes are TRBV29-1 and TRBJ1-5, with D hard to call. CDR1 is SQVTM, CDR2 ANQGSEA, per germline. V dropped 6 bases and J dropped 4 bases, with 10 bases sitting between them. The CDR3 is made up of 12 amino acids. Written as DNA, the CDR3 is TGCAGCGTGAGCGACGGAAATCAGCCCCAGCATTTT. Its translation: CSVSDGNQPQHF.

V is TRBV4-3 and J is TRBJ2-2; TRBD1 matches 8 bases. Trimming took 2 bases from V and 6 from J; bases not matched to a gene: 5. This CDR3 is 15 amino acids long. Germline V gene data show CDR1 as LGHNA and CDR2 as YSLEER. CDR3 protein: CASSQFRGRAGELFF. CDR3 sequence (DNA): TGCGCCAGCAGCCAATTCAGGGGGCGGGCCGGGGAGCTGTTTTTT.

The chain joins TRBV30 to TRBJ2-7, with D possibly being TRBD1 or TRBD2 (7 bases each). The length of the CDR3 is 14 residues. Germline loops: CDR1 GTSNPN, CDR2 SVGIG (reference sequence). Between the trimmed V and J ends, which lost 4 bases and 5 bases, there was a span of 18 bases. The CDR3 DNA reads as TGTGCCTGGAAGGGGAGGGGGCGGAAAAACGAGCAGTACTTC. Translation: CAWKGRGRKNEQYF.

The J gene is TRBJ1-3, the V gene TRBV5-1, with 8 bases that match TRBD1. With V trimmed by 0 bases and J by 2 bases, 7 bases remained unmatched. This CDR3 contains 17 residues. CDR1 is SGHRS, CDR2 YFSETQ, per germline. The CDR3 DNA is TGCGCCAGCAGCTTGGCCCCCCAGGGGGCCCCTGGAAACACCATATATTTT. As protein: CASSLAPQGAPGNTIYF.

A single count supports this clone. V and J are TRBV2 and TRBJ2-5, with TRBD2 matching 8 bases. J gave up 2 bases and V 4 bases, and 15 bases lay outside the gene matches. Germline CDR1 reads SNHLY; CDR2 reads FYNNEI. The CDR3 loop spans 18 amino acids. The CDR3 reads CASSASRASGYFQETQYF. Written as DNA, the CDR3 is TGTGCCAGCAGTGCCTCCCGGGCTAGCGGGTATTTTCAAGAGACCCAGTACTTC.

The rearrangement joins TRBV9 to TRBJ2-1, with TRBD2 identical over 8 bases. This CDR3 contains 14 residues. The V gene end was trimmed by 0 bases and the J gene end by 5 bases; junction bases not matched to a gene: 1. The germline CDR1 and CDR2 sequences are SGDLS and YYNGEE. This CDR3 reads CASSVAGGDNEQFF. CDR3 bases: TGTGCCAGCAGCGTAGCGGGGGGGGACAATGAGCAGTTCTTC.

The chain has TRBV6-5 and TRBJ2-7; D may be TRBD1 (6 bases). This CDR3 contains 16 residues. The V gene's germline CDR1 is MNHEY and CDR2 SVGAGI. V lost 4 bases to trimming and J lost 1 base, with 17 bases between them. The CDR3 nucleotides are TGTGCCAGCAGTTCCCCGAGACAGGAGATTTCCTACGAGCAGTACTTC. This translates into CASSSPRQEISYEQYF.

This chain connects TRBV10-3 to TRBJ2-3; 7 nucleotides align to TRBD1. Germline lookup yields CDR1 ENHRY and CDR2 SYGVKD. Trimming took 6 bases from V and 3 from J; bases not matched to a gene: 12. The CDR3 sequence is 16 residues long. The CDR3 DNA is TGTGCCATCAGCCTACAGGGGACGCTACCGACAGATACGCAGTATTTT. Its protein is CAISLQGTLPTDTQYF.

As DNA, the CDR3 is TGTGCCAGCAGCAAAGACGAGCGAGACACCGGGGAGCTGTTTTTT. Residues: CASSKDERDTGELFF. V gene TRBV21-1 combines with J gene TRBJ2-2; TRBD2 reflects the table's D call only, with no check against the DNA. TRBV21-1 is listed as a pseudogene. The CDR3 extends over 15 amino acids.

In this sample, this clone turned up a few times. The rearrangement links TRBV9 to TRBJ2-3; the D gene is possibly TRBD2 (5 bases). With 0 bases removed from V and 0 bases from J, the gap between germline ends came to 14 bases. The CDR3 spans 17 residues. Germline V gives CDR1 SGDLS, CDR2 YYNGEE. The CDR3, as DNA: TGTGCCAGCAGCGTAGGAAGCGGCCCTACTAGCACAGATACGCAGTATTTT. This encodes CASSVGSGPTSTDTQYF.

The CDR3 protein is CASSLATGQGIANTIYF. The CDR3 coding sequence is TGTGCCAGCAGCTTAGCGACCGGACAGGGGATTGCAAACACCATATATTTT. This sequence joins TRBV7-9 and TRBJ1-3; 9 bases match TRBD1. Trimming removed 0 bases from V and 6 bases from J; junction bases left unmatched: 9. Germline assignment: CDR1 SEHNR and CDR2 FQNEAQ (reference sequence). This CDR3 region has 17 residues.

The chain has TRBV6-1 and TRBJ2-2, with D unclear. V was cut by 7 bases and J by 1 base, with 7 bases left in between. This CDR3 is 13 amino acids long. CDR1 and CDR2 (germline): MNHNS, SASEGT. The CDR3 bases are TGTGCCAGCAATTTGGGGAACACCGGGGAGCTGTTTTTT. This gives the protein CASNLGNTGELFF.

V and J are TRBV7-6 and TRBJ2-1; possibly TRBD1 for D (5 bases). This CDR3 has 11 amino acids. The germline CDR1 and CDR2 sequences are SGHVS and FNYEAQ. Trimming took 2 bases from V and 9 from J, leaving 5 bases between them. CDR3 sequence reads: CASSLRGEQFF. As DNA, the CDR3 is TGTGCCAGCAGCTTAAGGGGTGAGCAGTTCTTC. The entire variable domain, with the rest obtained from reference TRBV7-6 and TRBJ2-1, is as follows: GAGVSQSPRYKVTKRGQDVALRCDPISGHVSLYWYRQALGQGPEFLTYFNYEAQQDKSGLPNDRFSAERPEGSISTLTIQRTEQRDSAMYRCASSLRGEQFFGPGTRLTVL.

The rearrangement joins TRBV28 to TRBJ2-2; D possibly corresponds to TRBD2 (6 bases). The CDR3 contains 15 residues. Trimming cost V 1 base and J 2 bases, with 8 bases left between them. Germline V CDR1 and CDR2: MDHEN, SYDVKM. CDR3 residues: CASSLLRENTGELFF. CDR3 in DNA: TGTGCCAGCAGTTTATTGCGGGAAAACACCGGGGAGCTGTTTTTT.

This chain links TRBV9 with TRBJ1-3, with 7 bases that match TRBD1. The CDR3 covers 14 residues. CDR1 is SGDLS, CDR2 YYNGEE, per germline. V shed 4 bases, J shed 5 bases, and the junction held 6 bases outside the gene matches. CDR3 protein: CASSPWTGRNTIYF. CDR3 DNA: TGTGCCAGCAGCCCGTGGACAGGTAGAAACACCATATATTTT.

In its sample, this clone was seen once. The rearrangement uses TRBV5-6 and TRBJ2-3, with D possibly being TRBD2 (6 bases). Germline CDR1 reads SGHDT; CDR2 reads YYEEEE. Deletions cut 4 bases from V and 2 bases from J, with 8 bases between. CDR3 length equals 13 residues. Written as DNA, the CDR3 is TGTGCCAGCAGCCGGGGGTCCACAGATACGCAGTATTTT. Translation: CASSRGSTDTQYF.